The entry below describes one TCR beta chain. The antigen remains undetermined. This specimen comes from a study of cytomegalovirus exposure and HLA in healthy donors. Study overall: The 600 to 800 first-cohort repertoires shared a platform with the approximately 110 validation repertoires, as reported in a later analysis.

Sequencing was performed with immunoSEQ multiplex PCR; in TCRdb, only in-frame clones are kept and a portion is missing. The sample shows roughly 150,000 clones, 80% to 85% of them seen only once. Findings and limits, study-wide: Rarity held for most TCR sequences, but there were some public TCRs that occurred in many donors. In vitro experiments confirmed that a few CMV-associated chains were specific for CMV antigens. Researchers catalogued about 160 TCR beta chains as cytomegalovirus-associated.

This receptor was obtained from a man aged 30 to 45 in good health and CMV-seropositive. The sequencing input was PBMCs.

The CDR3 loop is CASRATTVHQPQHF. Here the CDR3 DNA reads TGTGCCAGCAGGGCGACAACCGTTCACCAGCCCCAGCATTTT. The chain combines TRBV28 with TRBJ1-5; no clear D gene. The CDR3 consists of 14 residues. CDR1 is MDHEN, CDR2 SYDVKM, per germline. V gave up 6 bases and J gave up 7 bases, with 16 bases separating them.